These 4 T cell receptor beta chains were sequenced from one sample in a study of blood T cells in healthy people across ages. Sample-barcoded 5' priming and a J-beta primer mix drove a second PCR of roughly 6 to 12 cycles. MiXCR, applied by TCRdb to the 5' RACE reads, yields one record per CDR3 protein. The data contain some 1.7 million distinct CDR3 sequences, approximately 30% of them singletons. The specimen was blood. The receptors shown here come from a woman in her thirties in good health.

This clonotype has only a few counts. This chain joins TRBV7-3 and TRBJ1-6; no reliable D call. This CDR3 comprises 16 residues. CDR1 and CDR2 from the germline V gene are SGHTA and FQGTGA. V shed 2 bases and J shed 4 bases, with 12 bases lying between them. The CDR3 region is CASSLQKAGYNSPLHF. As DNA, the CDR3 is TGTGCCAGCAGCTTACAAAAGGCGGGTTATAATTCACCCCTCCACTTT.

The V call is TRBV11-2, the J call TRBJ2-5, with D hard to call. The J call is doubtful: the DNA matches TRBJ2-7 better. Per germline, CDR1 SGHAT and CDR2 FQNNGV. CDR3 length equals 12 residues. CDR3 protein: CASSTAKVEQYF. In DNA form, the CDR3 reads TGTGCCAGCAGCACCGCGAAGGTCGAGCAGTACTTC.

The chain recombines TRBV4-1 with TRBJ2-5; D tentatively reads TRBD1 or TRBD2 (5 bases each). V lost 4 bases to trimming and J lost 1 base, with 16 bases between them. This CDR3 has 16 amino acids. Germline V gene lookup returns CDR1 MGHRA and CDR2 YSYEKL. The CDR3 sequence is CASSPAMWGFQETQYF. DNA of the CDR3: TGCGCCAGCAGCCCCGCTATGTGGGGGTTCCAAGAGACCCAGTACTTC.

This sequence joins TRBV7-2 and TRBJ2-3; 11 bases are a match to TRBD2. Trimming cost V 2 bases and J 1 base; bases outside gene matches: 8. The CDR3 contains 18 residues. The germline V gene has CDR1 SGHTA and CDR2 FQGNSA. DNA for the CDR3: TGTGCCAGCAGCTTACACTCCCTAGCGGGAGGTGGCACAGATACGCAGTATTTT. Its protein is CASSLHSLAGGGTDTQYF.